This TCR beta chain was captured by sequencing in a study of technical replicates of blood from several donors. The assay was immunoSEQ multiplex PCR, and TCRdb's table has in-frame clones only and misses some. The sample lists around 80,000 clones, around 90% seen once, with about 0.4% in the top ten. The length of the CDR3 is 16 residues. With 1 base clipped from V and 12 bases from J, the junction kept 10 bases outside the gene matches. The V gene's germline CDR1 is LNHNV and CDR2 YYDKDF (reference sequence). The clonotype comes from a human donor in good health. This sequence joins TRBV15 and TRBJ2-1; 12 bases fit TRBD2. Input material: T cells isolated from PBMCs. CDR3 residues: CATSRGHLAGGLWQFF. The CDR3 DNA reads TGTGCCACCAGCAGAGGCCACCTAGCGGGAGGGTTATGGCAGTTCTTC. Full variable domain (rest looked up from reference TRBV15 and TRBJ2-1): DAMVIQNPRYQVTQFGKPVTLSCSQTLNHNVMYWYQQKSSQAPKLLFHYYDKDFNNEADTPDNFQSRRPNTSFCFLDIRSPGLGDTAMYLCATSRGHLAGGLWQFFGPGTRLTVL.